This T cell receptor beta chain was recovered during a study of molecular identifiers for immune sequencing clone quantification. MiXCR, applied by TCRdb to the PCR reads, yields one record per CDR3 protein. The sample lists some 100,000 distinct CDR3 sequences; around 33% were seen once. Based on a CD8+CD4-CCR7+CD45RA+ profile, naive CD8 T cells were sorted. General study findings and limits: Sizes of highly expanded clones could be underestimated through identical TCRs sharing a barcode.

The CDR3 length is 12 residues. Germline assignment: CDR1 SGDLS and CDR2 YYNGEE. The V end was cut by 1 base, the J end by 5 bases, with 5 bases between. Remarks on this clonotype: What it binds is not known.

The gene calls are TRBV9 and TRBJ2-3; D gene unclear. Sequencing was done on a sample of naive CD8+ T cells from blood, with Jurkat cell RNA spiked in. Documented subset: FACS-sorted CD8+CD4-CCR7+CD45RA+ naive T cells. This clonotype was obtained from a human donor in good health. Some libraries in this study had Jurkat cell RNA spiked in. The CDR3 sequence is CASSVNGDTQYF. DNA of the CDR3: TGTGCCAGCAGCGTAAACGGAGATACGCAGTATTTT.